This passage covers 3 T cell receptor beta chains from one sample sequenced in a study of blood T cell repertoires in COVID-19. Sequencing used immunoSEQ multiplex PCR; TCRdb keeps in-frame clones, though not all of them. The sample carries 150,000 to 200,000 clones, 81% recorded once. Sequenced: peripheral blood. The source is a man aged 60 to 75 with active or convalescent COVID-19.

The chain uses TRBV2 and TRBJ2-1; 7 positions match TRBD2. Looked up from germline, CDR1 is SNHLY and CDR2 is FYNNEI. V lost 4 bases, J lost 0 bases, and 6 bases stayed unmatched. This CDR3 is 16 amino acids long. The CDR3: CASSGEGGSSYNEQFF. Here the CDR3 DNA reads TGTGCCAGCAGTGGAGAGGGAGGGAGCTCCTACAATGAGCAGTTCTTC.

V and J are TRBV4-1 and TRBJ2-7; no firm D call. The CDR3 is 15 amino acids. V gave up 3 bases and J gave up 2 bases, with 14 bases separating them. Germline V lookup: CDR1 MGHRA, CDR2 YSYEKL. CDR3 coding DNA: TGCGCCAGCAGCCAGTTATTCCCAGGTCCCTACGAGCAGTACTTC. This gives the protein CASSQLFPGPYEQYF.

CDR3 protein: CASRSSDQPQHF. Written as DNA, the CDR3 is TGTGCCAGCAGGTCGTCCGATCAGCCCCAGCATTTT. The gene calls are TRBV6-6 and TRBJ1-5; D is undetermined. The CDR3 contains 12 residues. Germline V CDR1 and CDR2: MNHNY, SVGAGI (reference sequence). V lost 6 bases and J lost 5, with 8 bases in between.